This passage covers 27 T cell receptor beta chains from one sample sequenced in a study of vaccination effects on CD4 cells after COVID-19. Before sequencing, viral peptide pools were used by the ViraFEST assay to expand antigen-specific CD4+ T cells. The culture ran for 10 days, and then CD4+ T cells were isolated. Vaccine recipients, nucleocapsid antibody negative, had no prior SARS-CoV-2 infection. Measured with immunoSEQ multiplex PCR; TCRdb has only the in-frame clones, and not every one. The data show about 22,000 clones, with roughly 80% seen just once and approximately 19% held by the top ten. For these receptors, no antigen is known. The sequencing here drew on CD4+ T cells from PBMCs cultured with HCoV-NL63 spike peptides, taken before COVID-19 vaccination. These TCRs come from a human donor who received a COVID-19 vaccine.

V and J are TRBV7-2 and TRBJ1-2; D remains unclear. Deletions cut 2 bases from V and 2 bases from J, with 12 bases between. The CDR3 consists of 15 residues. Germline lookup yields CDR1 SGHTA and CDR2 FQGNSA. CDR3 sequence (DNA): TGTGCCAGCAGCTTAAGCGTCCAGGAGAACTATGGCTACACCTTC. Translation: CASSLSVQENYGYTF. Looking up the rest from reference TRBV7-2 and TRBJ1-2 gives the full variable domain: GAGVSQSPSNKVTEKGKDVELRCDPISGHTALYWYRQSLGQGLEFLIYFQGNSAPDKSGLPSDRFSAERTGGSVSTLTIQRTQQEDSAVYLCASSLSVQENYGYTFGSGTRLTVV.

This chain uses TRBV5-1 with TRBJ2-1; 10 nucleotides line up with TRBD2. The CDR3 has 16 residues. Trimming at V came to 4 bases and at J to 8 bases, leaving 12 bases not matched to a gene. Germline CDR1 SGHRS, CDR2 YFSETQ. CDR3 DNA sequence: TGCGCCAGCAGCGCCGGGAGCGGGAGGGCCATTGATGAGCAGTTCTTC. It encodes CASSAGSGRAIDEQFF.

In DNA form, the CDR3 reads TGTGCCAGCAGCCGGAGGGGGGCAGATACGCAGTATTTT. This codes for CASSRRGADTQYF. The chain uses TRBV3-1 (or the pseudogene TRBV3-2) and TRBJ2-3; D may match TRBD1 or TRBD2 (6 bases each). V lost 4 bases and J 4 bases, leaving 9 bases between the germline ends. This CDR3 region has 13 residues. Looked up from germline, CDR1 is LGHDT and CDR2 is YNNKEL (reference sequence).

The CDR3 region is CASSRGGGTYEQYF. The CDR3 nucleotides read TGTGCCAGTAGTAGGGGTGGGGGCACCTACGAGCAGTACTTC. The chain uses TRBV19 and TRBJ2-7, with D perhaps TRBD1 (6 bases). There are 14 residues in the CDR3. Germline CDR1 and CDR2: LNHDA and SQIVND (reference sequence). The V end was cut by 4 bases, the J end by 2 bases, with 12 bases between. Together with reference TRBV19 and TRBJ2-7, the CDR3 gives the full variable domain: DGGITQSPKYLFRKEGQNVTLSCEQNLNHDAMYWYRQDPGQGLRLIYYSQIVNDFQKGDIAEGYSVSREKKESFPLTVTSAQKNPTAFYLCASSRGGGTYEQYFGPGTRLTVT.

This clone has only a few counts. The chain recombines TRBV7-2 with TRBJ2-7, with D possibly matching TRBD1 (6 bases). Trimming shortened V by 1 base and J by 1 base, and 11 bases separated the two germline ends. The CDR3 has 15 amino acids. The germline V gene has CDR1 SGHTA and CDR2 FQGNSA. The CDR3 here is CASSLVSGTSYEQYF. Written as DNA, the CDR3 is TGTGCCAGCAGCTTAGTATCCGGGACATCCTACGAGCAGTACTTC.

The chain couples TRBV7-8 to TRBJ1-1, with TRBD1 matching 12 bases. Germline values: CDR1 SGHVS, CDR2 FQNEAQ. This CDR3 region has 19 residues. After removal of 5 bases from V and 2 bases from J, the junction contained 15 bases not matched to a gene. CDR3 protein: CASSRTTGTGGWLNTEAFF. The CDR3 DNA sequence: TGTGCCAGCAGCCGAACGACCGGGACAGGGGGCTGGTTAAACACTGAAGCTTTCTTT.

CDR3 sequence: CAITDRRNTEAFF. Written as DNA, the CDR3 is TGTGCCATCACGGACAGGAGGAACACTGAAGCTTTCTTT. The rearrangement joins TRBV10-3 to TRBJ1-1, with TRBD1 matching over 7 bases. Per the germline V gene, CDR1 is ENHRY and CDR2 is SYGVKD. The CDR3 sequence is 13 residues long. Losses at the gene ends were 7 bases for V and 1 base for J; bases not matched to a gene: 3.

This clone is medium-sized within its sample. The chain is built from TRBV4-3 and TRBJ2-3, with TRBD2 matching 11 bases. Germline-derived CDR1 and CDR2 are LGHNA and YSLEER. V was clipped by 0 bases and J by 0 bases; unmatched bases: 11. The CDR3 consists of 20 residues. The CDR3 nucleotides read TGCGCCAGCAGCCAAGATCTGCTAGCGGGGGGTCGGACTAGCACAGATACGCAGTATTTT. Translating it yields CASSQDLLAGGRTSTDTQYF.

V is TRBV3-1 (or the pseudogene TRBV3-2) and J is TRBJ2-7, with a tentative D call TRBD1 (5 bases). From germline, CDR1 is LGHDT and CDR2 YNNKEL (reference sequence). The CDR3 extends over 15 amino acids. Trimming cost V 1 base and J 4 bases, with 14 bases left between them. CDR3 in DNA: TGTGCCAGCAGCCAAGGTCCAGGGCTTACTTACGAGCAGTACTTC. Translation gives CASSQGPGLTYEQYF.

For the CDR3, the DNA is TGTGCCTGGGGGCCGGGGGTTAGCAATCAGCCCCAGCATTTT. This encodes CAWGPGVSNQPQHF. V gene TRBV30 combines with J gene TRBJ1-5, with D possibly matching TRBD1 (5 bases). Trimming took 5 bases from V and 0 from J, leaving 11 bases between them. The CDR3 totals 14 residues. Germline CDR1 and CDR2: GTSNPN and SVGIG (reference sequence).

As DNA, the CDR3 is TGTGCCAGCTCACCTAATGGGGGATATAATTCACCCCTCCACTTT. Its translation: CASSPNGGYNSPLHF. V usage is TRBV18 and J usage is TRBJ1-6, with D tentatively TRBD1 (5 bases). The V gene lost 3 bases and the J gene lost 4 bases, with 10 bases spanning the gap. Germline CDR1 reads KGHSH; CDR2 reads LQKENI. This CDR3 region has 15 residues.

The CDR3 sequence: CASTPGGIGFADTQYF. As DNA, the CDR3 is TGTGCCAGCACCCCCGGGGGTATAGGGTTTGCAGATACGCAGTATTTT. The chain employs TRBV5-6 and TRBJ2-3, with a tentative D call TRBD2 (6 bases). This CDR3 spans 16 amino acids. Trimming took 6 bases from V and 4 from J, leaving 21 bases between them. Germline V gives CDR1 SGHDT, CDR2 YYEEEE.

This chain joins TRBV28 and TRBJ2-7; no clear D. Trimming took 5 bases from V and 2 from J, leaving 4 bases between them. The germline V gene encodes CDR1 MDHEN and CDR2 SYDVKM. The CDR3 length is 11 residues. The CDR3 sequence: CASSLTYEQYF. The CDR3, as DNA: TGTGCCAGCAGTCTGACCTACGAGCAGTACTTC.

This chain connects TRBV19 to TRBJ2-4; 9 bases are a match to TRBD1. V lost 5 bases, J lost 5 bases, and 13 bases stayed unmatched. The CDR3 length is 17 residues. CDR1 is LNHDA and CDR2 is SQIVND in the germline V gene (reference sequence). CDR3 coding DNA: TGTGCCAGTAGTGGAGTTACCGGGACAGGGTTAGAAAACATTCAGTACTTC. As protein: CASSGVTGTGLENIQYF.

The genes are TRBV28 and TRBJ2-6; no clear D. The CDR3 sequence is 17 residues long. V lost 5 bases, J lost 0 bases, and 14 bases lay in between. Germline CDR1 reads MDHEN; CDR2 reads SYDVKM. In DNA, the CDR3 is TGTGCCAGCAGTCGGGTAAAGATGAGCTCTGGGGCCAACGTCCTGACTTTC. Translating gives CASSRVKMSSGANVLTF.

This chain connects TRBV28 to TRBJ1-5; no clear D gene. CDR1 is MDHEN, CDR2 SYDVKM, per germline. V was pared by 2 bases and J by 3 bases, with 8 bases between. The CDR3 is made up of 14 amino acids. As DNA, the CDR3 is TGTGCCAGCAGTTTAAACGGTTTCAATCAGCCCCAGCATTTT. It is translated as CASSLNGFNQPQHF.

The chain recombines TRBV5-8 with TRBJ1-3; weak D call: TRBD1 (5 bases). With 1 base removed from V and 2 bases from J, the gap between germline ends came to 7 bases. Germline values: CDR1 SGHTS, CDR2 YDEGEE. CDR3 length: 14 residues. This CDR3 is CASSLKGAGNTIYF. The CDR3 DNA sequence: TGTGCCAGCAGCTTGAAAGGGGCTGGAAACACCATATATTTT.

The chain employs TRBV4-1 and TRBJ2-7, with D possibly being TRBD2 (7 bases). Germline loops: CDR1 MGHRA, CDR2 YSYEKL. Trimming pared 1 base from V and 4 bases from J, leaving 11 bases between. This CDR3 is built from 14 residues. CDR3 region: CASSQGRGGYEQYF. As DNA, the CDR3 is TGCGCCAGCAGCCAAGGGAGGGGGGGGTACGAGCAGTACTTC.

The chain uses TRBV19 and TRBJ2-5; no clear D. This CDR3 is built from 12 residues. Looked up from germline, CDR1 is LNHDA and CDR2 is SQIVND (reference sequence). V dropped 3 bases and J dropped 4 bases, with 6 bases sitting between them. DNA for the CDR3: TGTGCCAGTAGTATTACGAGAGAGACCCAGTACTTC. It specifies CASSITRETQYF.

The J gene is TRBJ2-1, the V gene TRBV7-3; possibly TRBD2 for D (5 bases). Trimming took 5 bases from V and 1 from J, leaving 12 bases between them. The CDR3 consists of 15 residues. Germline loops: CDR1 SGHTA, CDR2 FQGTGA. For the CDR3, the DNA is TGTGCCAGCAGCCTGGACTCGACGTCCTACAATGAGCAGTTCTTC. This translates into CASSLDSTSYNEQFF.

The chain links TRBV5-1 to TRBJ1-6; D not certain. CDR3 size: 17 residues. Germline V gene data show CDR1 as SGHRS and CDR2 as YFSETQ. V shed 1 base and J shed 0 bases, with 11 bases lying between them. CDR3 sequence (DNA): TGCGCCAGCAGCTTGCGGGGTGGGAGCTCCTATAATTCACCCCTCCACTTT. It translates to CASSLRGGSSYNSPLHF. The entire variable domain, with the rest obtained from reference TRBV5-1 and TRBJ1-6, is as follows: KAGVTQTPRYLIKTRGQQVTLSCSPISGHRSVSWYQQTPGQGLQFLFEYFSETQRNKGNFPGRFSGRQFSNSRSEMNVSTLELGDSALYLCASSLRGGSSYNSPLHFGNGTRLTVT.

The J gene is TRBJ2-7, the V gene TRBV6-4; TRBD1 aligns across 7 bases. This CDR3 has 14 residues. V shed 8 bases, J shed 4 bases, and the junction held 11 bases outside the gene matches. CDR1 and CDR2 (germline): MRHNA, SNTAGT. The DNA for the CDR3 is TGTGCCAGCCAATCGGACAGGTTTCCTTACGAGCAGTACTTC. Its protein product is CASQSDRFPYEQYF.

In this sample, this clone turned up a few times. The V and J genes are TRBV2 and TRBJ1-1; D is possibly TRBD1 (6 bases). The length of the CDR3 is 11 residues. Deletions cut 7 bases from V and 8 bases from J, with 11 bases between. CDR1 is SNHLY and CDR2 is FYNNEI in the germline V gene. CDR3 loop: CASIRTAEAFF. The DNA of the CDR3 is TGTGCCAGCATCCGGACAGCGGAAGCTTTCTTT.

The CDR3 region has the DNA TGTGCCAGCAGCCAAGAGTGGCCACCGAGCTCCTACAATGAGCAGTTCTTC. Protein sequence: CASSQEWPPSSYNEQFF. The chain is built from TRBV4-2 and TRBJ2-1; D is uncertain. The germline V gene has CDR1 LGHNA and CDR2 YNFKEQ. The CDR3 has 17 residues. Trimming removed 0 bases at V and 0 bases at J, with 12 bases between.

The chain carries TRBV30 and TRBJ1-6, with a possible D match to TRBD1 (6 bases). CDR1 is GTSNPN and CDR2 is SVGIG in the germline V gene (reference sequence). The CDR3 consists of 13 residues. V lost 5 bases, J lost 8 bases, and 13 bases lay in between. The CDR3 is CAWRRGLYSPLHF. The CDR3 region has the DNA TGTGCCTGGCGCCGGGGGCTCTATTCACCCCTCCACTTT. The full variable domain, completed using reference TRBV30 and TRBJ1-6, is SQTIHQWPATLVQPVGSPLSLECTVEGTSNPNLYWYRQAAGRGLQLLFYSVGIGQISSEVPQNLSASRPQDRQFILSSKKLLLSDSGFYLCAWRRGLYSPLHFGNGTRLTVT.

The chain has TRBV19 and TRBJ1-3; D not certain. Germline V gene sequence: CDR1 LNHDA, CDR2 SQIVND (reference sequence). Trimming cost V 6 bases and J 1 base, with 13 bases left between them. The CDR3 extends over 15 amino acids. CDR3 sequence (DNA): TGTGCCAGTAGCGAAACGGGGTTGTCTGGAAACACCATATATTTT. Protein: CASSETGLSGNTIYF.

The rearrangement uses TRBV3-1 (or the pseudogene TRBV3-2) and TRBJ1-1, with a possible D match to TRBD1 (5 bases). The V end was cut by 6 bases, the J end by 1 base, with 12 bases between. Germline-derived CDR1 and CDR2 are LGHDT and YNNKEL (reference sequence). The CDR3 has 14 residues. The CDR3 region has the DNA TGTGCCAGCAGTCTGGGACGTTCGAACACTGAAGCTTTCTTT. The encoded protein is CASSLGRSNTEAFF.